The clone carrying this T cell receptor (beta chain) has only one observation. Its antigen is not known. This entry comes from a study of Ad26.COV2.S vaccination and SARS-CoV-2 variants. Germline V gives CDR1 MNHNS, CDR2 SASEGT. V was shortened by 1 base and J by 2 bases, with 12 bases between the two germline ends. This CDR3 has 16 residues. Sequenced by immunoSEQ multiplex PCR; TCRdb stores in-frame clones only, minus some. Here the sample spans 360,000 or so clones, 70% to 90% being singletons. Points from the study as a whole: From the TCR breadth and depth analyses, total T cell responses may have been underestimated.

Sample treatment: about 20 received Ad26.COV2.S at low or high dose, single or two shots; 5 received placebo; per-sample allocation not given. Sampling was performed 63 days after the first vaccine or placebo injection. This vaccine is an Ad26 vector that expresses the Wuhan-strain SARS-CoV-2 spike. This chain connects TRBV6-1 to TRBJ1-5; tentatively, D is TRBD1 (5 bases). This TCR was sampled from a person aged 18 to 65 who received the Ad26.COV2.S COVID-19 vaccine or a placebo. The material sequenced was peripheral blood, taken in a trial of Ad26.COV2.S vaccine versus placebo. CDR3 sequence: CASSEGEGMGNQPQHF. For the CDR3, the DNA is TGTGCCAGCAGTGAAGGCGAGGGGATGGGCAATCAGCCCCAGCATTTT.